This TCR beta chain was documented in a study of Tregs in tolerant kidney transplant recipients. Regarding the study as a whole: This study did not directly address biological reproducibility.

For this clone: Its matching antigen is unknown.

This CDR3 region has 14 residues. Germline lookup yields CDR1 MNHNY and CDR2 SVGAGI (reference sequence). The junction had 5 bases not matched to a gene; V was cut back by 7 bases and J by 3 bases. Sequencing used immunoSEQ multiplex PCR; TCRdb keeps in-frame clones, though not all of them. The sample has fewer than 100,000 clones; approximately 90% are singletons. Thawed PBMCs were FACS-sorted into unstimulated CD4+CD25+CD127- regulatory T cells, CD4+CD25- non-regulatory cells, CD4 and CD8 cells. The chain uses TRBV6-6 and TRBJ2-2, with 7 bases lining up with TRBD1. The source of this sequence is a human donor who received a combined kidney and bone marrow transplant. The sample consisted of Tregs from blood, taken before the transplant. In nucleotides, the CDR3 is TGTGCCAGCAAAGTGGGGACAGACACCGGGGAGCTGTTTTTT. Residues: CASKVGTDTGELFF.